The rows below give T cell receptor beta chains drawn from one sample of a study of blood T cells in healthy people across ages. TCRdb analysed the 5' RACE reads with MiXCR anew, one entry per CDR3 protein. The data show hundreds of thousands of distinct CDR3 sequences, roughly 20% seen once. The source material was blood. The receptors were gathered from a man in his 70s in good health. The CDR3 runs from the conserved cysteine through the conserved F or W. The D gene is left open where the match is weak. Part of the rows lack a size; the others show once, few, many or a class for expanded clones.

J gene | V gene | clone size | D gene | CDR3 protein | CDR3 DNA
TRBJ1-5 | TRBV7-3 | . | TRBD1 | CASSLRAGGDDYSNQPQHF | TGTGCCAGCAGCTTAAGGGCAGGGGGCGATGACTATAGCAATCAGCCCCAGCATTTT
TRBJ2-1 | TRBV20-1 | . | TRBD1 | CSAREDREQFF | TGCAGTGCTAGAGAGGACAGGGAGCAGTTCTTC
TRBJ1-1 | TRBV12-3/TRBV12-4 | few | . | CASSLNGAAEAFF | TGTGCCAGCAGTTTAAACGGGGCGGCTGAAGCTTTCTTT
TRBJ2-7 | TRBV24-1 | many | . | CATSDLFFDRPYEQYF | TGTGCCACCAGTGATTTATTCTTCGACAGGCCCTACGAGCAGTACTTC
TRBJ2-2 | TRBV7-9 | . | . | CASSLEGTPGELFF | TGTGCCAGCAGCTTAGAGGGTACCCCCGGGGAGCTGTTTTTT
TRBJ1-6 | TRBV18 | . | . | CASSGGQLGGSPLHF | TGTGCCAGCTCCGGAGGACAGCTAGGCGGTTCACCCCTCCACTTT
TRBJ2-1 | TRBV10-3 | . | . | CAISESLERNEQFF | TGTGCCATCAGTGAGTCGTTGGAGCGAAATGAGCAGTTCTTC
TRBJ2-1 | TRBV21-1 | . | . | CASGKGTSSSYNEQFF | TGTGCCAGCGGCAAGGGAACTAGCTCATCCTACAATGAGCAGTTCTTC
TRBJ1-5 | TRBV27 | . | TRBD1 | CASSLFGQANQPQHF | TGTGCCAGCAGTTTATTTGGACAGGCGAATCAGCCCCAGCATTTT
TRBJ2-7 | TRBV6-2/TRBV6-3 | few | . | CASSWNRMGEQYF | TGTGCCAGCAGTTGGAACAGGATGGGCGAGCAGTACTTC